These 6 T cell receptor beta chains were all obtained from the same sample, sequenced in a study of monozygotic twins with inflammatory bowel disease. TCRdb re-called the 5' RACE reads, yielding one record per CDR3 amino acid sequence without DNA. The sample shows some 450,000 distinct CDR3 sequences, and approximately 2.4% sits with its ten largest clones. The material sequenced was blood. The receptors shown here come from a human donor with ulcerative colitis or Crohn's disease, or a healthy co-twin of an affected twin (not recorded which).

The chain recombines TRBV28 with TRBJ2-5. The CDR3 contains 12 residues. The germline V gene has CDR1 MDHEN and CDR2 SYDVKM. CDR3 residues: CASSSLLETQYF.

The chain is built from TRBV7-9 and TRBJ2-1; TCRdb's assignment of TRBD1 cannot be checked, as there is no DNA. The CDR3 loop spans 13 amino acids. CDR1 and CDR2 from the germline V gene are SEHNR and FQNEAQ (reference sequence). The CDR3 spells CASGGASYNEQFF.

The chain carries TRBV10-3 and TRBJ1-2; TCRdb indicates TRBD1, and absent DNA this call remains unverified. The CDR3 is made up of 15 amino acids. Per germline, CDR1 ENHRY and CDR2 SYGVKD. CDR3: CAISAGQEPTYGYTF.

This chain joins TRBV7-9 and TRBJ2-1; TCRdb indicates TRBD2, and absent DNA this call remains unverified. Germline CDR1 reads SEHNR; CDR2 reads FQNEAQ (reference sequence). This CDR3 is built from 16 residues. The CDR3 loop is CASSFLGTSVYNEQFF.

The chain has TRBV5-1 and TRBJ1-2; TCRdb's D call, TRBD1, is unchecked because there is no DNA. Per germline, CDR1 SGHRS and CDR2 YFSETQ. The CDR3 spans 15 residues. The CDR3 here is CASSLEGQGYYGYTF.

This sequence joins TRBV7-2 and TRBJ2-5. The germline CDR1 and CDR2 sequences are SGHTA and FQGNSA. The CDR3 runs to 14 residues. The CDR3 reads CASSNRGYRETQYF.